This T cell receptor (beta chain) comes out of a study of CD8 T cells in ankylosing spondylitis. This clonotype came up a few times. Antigen: not known. Study-wide points: Clones tied to disease were said to be significantly enriched in matched ankylosing spondylitis synovial fluid. The study identified a TCR beta motif of 7 or 8 highly homologous variants that appeared characteristic of ankylosing spondylitis blood. Reports of some motif variants in reactive arthritis synovial fluid and blood predate this one.

V dropped 0 bases and J dropped 4; count of bases not matched to a gene: 15. The CDR3 runs to 17 residues. Germline CDR1 DFQATT, CDR2 SNEGSKA (reference sequence). TCRdb independently ran MiXCR on the 5' RACE reads; one entry per CDR3 protein. This sample has 230,000 or so distinct CDR3 sequences; 15% to 20% occur once, and the top ten carry around 33%. This sequence was found in a male donor with ankylosing spondylitis or in good health (not recorded which). The specimen sequenced was blood, either unsorted or a sorted T cell fraction (not recorded which). The chain links TRBV20-1 to TRBJ2-7; TRBD1 agrees at 7 bases. CDR3 sequence reads: CSARDVTGVAQPYEQYF. CDR3 DNA: TGCAGTGCTAGAGATGTCACAGGGGTGGCGCAACCTTACGAGCAGTACTTC.